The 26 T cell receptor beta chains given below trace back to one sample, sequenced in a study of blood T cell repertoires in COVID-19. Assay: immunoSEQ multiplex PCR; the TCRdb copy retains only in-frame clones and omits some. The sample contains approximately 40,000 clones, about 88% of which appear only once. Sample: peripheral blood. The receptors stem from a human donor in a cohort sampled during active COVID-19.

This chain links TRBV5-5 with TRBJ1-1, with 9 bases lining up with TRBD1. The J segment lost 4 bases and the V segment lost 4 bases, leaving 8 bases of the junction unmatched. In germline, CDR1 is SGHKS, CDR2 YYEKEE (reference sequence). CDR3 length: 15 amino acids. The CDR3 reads CASSPDRGWGTEAFF. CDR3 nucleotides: TGTGCCAGCAGCCCGGACAGGGGTTGGGGCACTGAAGCTTTCTTT. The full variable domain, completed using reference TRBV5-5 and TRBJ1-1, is DAGVTQSPTHLIKTRGQQVTLRCSPISGHKSVSWYQQVLGQGPQFIFQYYEKEERGRGNFPDRFSARQFPNYSSELNVNALLLGDSALYLCASSPDRGWGTEAFFGQGTRLTVV.

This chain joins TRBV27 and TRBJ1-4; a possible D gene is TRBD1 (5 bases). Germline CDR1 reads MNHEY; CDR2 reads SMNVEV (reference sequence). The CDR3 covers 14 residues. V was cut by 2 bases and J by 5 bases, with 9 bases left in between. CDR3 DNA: TGTGCCAGCAGTTTAAGAGCAGGGAATGAAAAACTGTTTTTT. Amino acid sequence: CASSLRAGNEKLFF.

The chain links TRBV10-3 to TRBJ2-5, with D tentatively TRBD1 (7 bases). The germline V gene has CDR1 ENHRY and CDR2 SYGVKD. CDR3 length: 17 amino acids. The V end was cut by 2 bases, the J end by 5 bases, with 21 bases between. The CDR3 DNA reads TGTGCCATCAGTGAGAGGACAGGTTTCCCCCGGGGGGAGACCCAGTACTTC. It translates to CAISERTGFPRGETQYF.

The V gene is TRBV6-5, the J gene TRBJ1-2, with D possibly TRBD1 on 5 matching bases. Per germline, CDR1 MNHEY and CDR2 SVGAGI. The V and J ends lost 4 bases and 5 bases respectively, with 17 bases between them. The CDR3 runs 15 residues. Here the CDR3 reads CASSFTRGGGYGYTF. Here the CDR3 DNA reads TGTGCCAGCAGTTTTACCCGGGGCGGGGGGTATGGCTACACCTTC.

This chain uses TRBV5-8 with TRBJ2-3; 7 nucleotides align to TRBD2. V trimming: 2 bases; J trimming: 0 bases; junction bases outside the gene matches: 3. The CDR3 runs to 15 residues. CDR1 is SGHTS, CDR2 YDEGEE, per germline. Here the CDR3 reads CASSFAGDSTDTQYF. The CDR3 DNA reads TGTGCCAGCAGCTTTGCGGGGGATAGCACAGATACGCAGTATTTT.

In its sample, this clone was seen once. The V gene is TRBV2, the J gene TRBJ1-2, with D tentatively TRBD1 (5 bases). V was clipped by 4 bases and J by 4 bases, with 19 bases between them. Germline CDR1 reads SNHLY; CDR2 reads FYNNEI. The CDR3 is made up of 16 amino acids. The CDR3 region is CASSVTAGGISYGYTF. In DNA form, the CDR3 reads TGTGCCAGCAGTGTAACGGCTGGGGGGATAAGCTATGGCTACACCTTC.

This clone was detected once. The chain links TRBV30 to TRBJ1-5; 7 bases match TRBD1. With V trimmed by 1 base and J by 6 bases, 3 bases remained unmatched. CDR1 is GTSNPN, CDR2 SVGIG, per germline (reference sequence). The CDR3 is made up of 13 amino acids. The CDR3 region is CAWSGGGGQPQHF. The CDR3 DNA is TGTGCCTGGAGTGGAGGGGGCGGTCAGCCCCAGCATTTT.

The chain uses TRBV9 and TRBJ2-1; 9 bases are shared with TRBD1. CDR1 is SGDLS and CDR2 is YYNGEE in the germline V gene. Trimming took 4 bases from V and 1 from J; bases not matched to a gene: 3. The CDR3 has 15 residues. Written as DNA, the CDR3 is TGTGCCAGCAGCCTCGGGACAGGGTCCTACAATGAGCAGTTCTTC. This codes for CASSLGTGSYNEQFF. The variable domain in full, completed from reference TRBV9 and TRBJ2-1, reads DSGVTQTPKHLITATGQRVTLRCSPRSGDLSVYWYQQSLDQGLQFLIQYYNGEERAKGNILERFSAQQFPDLHSELNLSSLELGDSALYFCASSLGTGSYNEQFFGPGTRLTVL.

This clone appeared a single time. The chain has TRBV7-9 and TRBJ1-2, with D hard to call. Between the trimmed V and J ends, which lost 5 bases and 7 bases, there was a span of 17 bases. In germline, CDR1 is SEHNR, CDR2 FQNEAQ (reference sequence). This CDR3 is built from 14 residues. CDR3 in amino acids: CASSPTEFSGGYTF. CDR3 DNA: TGTGCCAGCAGCCCGACGGAGTTCTCGGGTGGCTACACCTTC.

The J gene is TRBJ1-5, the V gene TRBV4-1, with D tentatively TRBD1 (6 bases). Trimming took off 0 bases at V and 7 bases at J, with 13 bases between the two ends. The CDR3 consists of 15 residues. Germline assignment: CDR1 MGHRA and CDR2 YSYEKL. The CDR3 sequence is CASSQDPGGIQPQHF. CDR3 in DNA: TGCGCCAGCAGCCAAGATCCGGGGGGCATCCAGCCCCAGCATTTT.

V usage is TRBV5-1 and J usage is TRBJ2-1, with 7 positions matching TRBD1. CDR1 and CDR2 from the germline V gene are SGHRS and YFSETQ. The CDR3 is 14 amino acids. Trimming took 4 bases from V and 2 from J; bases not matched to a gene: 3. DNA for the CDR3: TGCGCCAGCAGCAAGACAGGGACCTACAATGAGCAGTTCTTC. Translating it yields CASSKTGTYNEQFF.

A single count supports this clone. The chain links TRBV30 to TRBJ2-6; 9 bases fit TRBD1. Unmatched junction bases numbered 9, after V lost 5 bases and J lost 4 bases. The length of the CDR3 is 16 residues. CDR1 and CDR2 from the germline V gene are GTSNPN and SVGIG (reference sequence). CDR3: CAWAQGAVSGANVLTF. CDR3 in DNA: TGTGCCTGGGCACAGGGGGCGGTGTCCGGGGCCAACGTCCTGACTTTC.

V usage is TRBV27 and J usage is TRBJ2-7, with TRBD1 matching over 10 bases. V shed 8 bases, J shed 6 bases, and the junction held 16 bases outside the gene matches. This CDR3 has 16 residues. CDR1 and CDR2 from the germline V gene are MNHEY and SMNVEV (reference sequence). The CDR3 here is CASQPRPGTGDGEQYF. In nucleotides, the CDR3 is TGTGCCAGCCAACCCAGACCCGGGACAGGGGATGGCGAGCAGTACTTC.

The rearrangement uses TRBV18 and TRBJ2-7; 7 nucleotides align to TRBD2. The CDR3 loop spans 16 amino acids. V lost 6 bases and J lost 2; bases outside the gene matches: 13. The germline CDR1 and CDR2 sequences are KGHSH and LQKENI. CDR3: CASSSRWGRDPYEQYF. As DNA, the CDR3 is TGTGCCAGCTCCTCCCGCTGGGGGAGGGACCCCTACGAGCAGTACTTC.

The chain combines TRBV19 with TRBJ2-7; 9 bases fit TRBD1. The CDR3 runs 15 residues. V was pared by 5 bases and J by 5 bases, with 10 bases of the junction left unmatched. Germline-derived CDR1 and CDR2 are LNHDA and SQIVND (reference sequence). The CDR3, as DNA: TGTGCCAGTAGTGCTGCCGGGACAGGGTATCACGAGCAGTACTTC. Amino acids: CASSAAGTGYHEQYF.

In nucleotides, the CDR3 is TGTGCCAGCAGGGGCTCAGGACAGGTCAATGAAAAACTGTTTTTT. Protein: CASRGSGQVNEKLFF. The chain combines TRBV6-5 with TRBJ1-4; 7 positions agree with TRBD1. Germline lookup yields CDR1 MNHEY and CDR2 SVGAGI. This CDR3 is 15 amino acids long. The junction had 9 bases not matched to a gene; V was cut back by 6 bases and J by 5 bases.

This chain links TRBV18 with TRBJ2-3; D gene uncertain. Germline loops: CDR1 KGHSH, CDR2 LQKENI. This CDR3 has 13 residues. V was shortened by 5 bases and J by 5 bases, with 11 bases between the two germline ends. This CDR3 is CASSSILRDTQYF. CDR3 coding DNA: TGTGCCAGCTCATCGATACTAAGAGATACGCAGTATTTT. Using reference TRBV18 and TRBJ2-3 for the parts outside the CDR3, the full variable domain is NAGVMQNPRHLVRRRGQEARLRCSPMKGHSHVYWYRQLPEEGLKFMVYLQKENIIDESGMPKERFSAEFPKEGPSILRIQQVVRGDSAAYFCASSSILRDTQYFGPGTRLTVL.

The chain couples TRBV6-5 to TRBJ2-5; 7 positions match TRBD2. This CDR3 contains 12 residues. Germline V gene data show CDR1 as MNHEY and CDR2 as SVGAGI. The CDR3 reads CAGGVAQETQYF. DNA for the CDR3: TGTGCGGGGGGGGTAGCCCAAGAGACCCAGTACTTC.

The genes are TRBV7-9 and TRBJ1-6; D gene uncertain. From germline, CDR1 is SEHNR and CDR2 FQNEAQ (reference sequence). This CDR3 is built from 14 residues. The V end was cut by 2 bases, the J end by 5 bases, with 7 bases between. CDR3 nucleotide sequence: TGTGCCAGCAGCTTATCGAGAGATAATTCACCCCTCCACTTT. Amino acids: CASSLSRDNSPLHF.

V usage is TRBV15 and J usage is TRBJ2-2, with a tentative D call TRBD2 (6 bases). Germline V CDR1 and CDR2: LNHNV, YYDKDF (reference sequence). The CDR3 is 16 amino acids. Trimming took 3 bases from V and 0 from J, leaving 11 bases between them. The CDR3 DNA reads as TGTGCCACCAGCAGTGGGTGGGGGGCGAACACCGGGGAGCTGTTTTTT. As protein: CATSSGWGANTGELFF.

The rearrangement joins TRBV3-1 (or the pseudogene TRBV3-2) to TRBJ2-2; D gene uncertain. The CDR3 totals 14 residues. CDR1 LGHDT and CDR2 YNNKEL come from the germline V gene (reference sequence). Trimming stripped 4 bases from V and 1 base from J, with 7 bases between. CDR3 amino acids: CASSPNKNTGELFF. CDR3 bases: TGTGCCAGCAGCCCCAACAAGAACACCGGGGAGCTGTTTTTT.

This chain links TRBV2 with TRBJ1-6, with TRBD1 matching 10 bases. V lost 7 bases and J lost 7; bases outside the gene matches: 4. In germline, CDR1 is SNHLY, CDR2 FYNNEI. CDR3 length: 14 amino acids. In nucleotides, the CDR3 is TGTGCCAGCACGTGGGACAGGGGCAATTCACCCCTCCACTTT. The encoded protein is CASTWDRGNSPLHF.

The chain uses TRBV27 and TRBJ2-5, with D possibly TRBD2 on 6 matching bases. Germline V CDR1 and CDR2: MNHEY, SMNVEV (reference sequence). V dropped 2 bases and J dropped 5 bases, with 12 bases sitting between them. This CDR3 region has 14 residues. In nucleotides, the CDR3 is TGTGCCAGCAGTTTACGGTTCAGCGGGGAGACCCAGTACTTC. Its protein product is CASSLRFSGETQYF.

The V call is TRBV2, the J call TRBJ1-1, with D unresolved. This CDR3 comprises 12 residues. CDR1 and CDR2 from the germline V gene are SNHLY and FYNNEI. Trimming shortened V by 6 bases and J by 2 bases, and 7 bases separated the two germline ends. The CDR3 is CASRRDNTEAFF. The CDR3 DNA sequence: TGTGCCAGCAGGCGGGATAACACTGAAGCTTTCTTT.

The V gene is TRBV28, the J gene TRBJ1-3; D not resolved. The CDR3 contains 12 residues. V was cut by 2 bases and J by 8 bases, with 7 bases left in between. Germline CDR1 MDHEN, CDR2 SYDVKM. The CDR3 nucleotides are TGTGCCAGCAGTTTACCAGCGGACACCATATATTTT. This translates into CASSLPADTIYF.

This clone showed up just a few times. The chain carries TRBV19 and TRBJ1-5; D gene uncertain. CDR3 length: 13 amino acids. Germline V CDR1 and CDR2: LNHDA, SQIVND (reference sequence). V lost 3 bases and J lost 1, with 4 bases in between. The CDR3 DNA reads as TGTGCCAGTAGTATCCAGAGCAATCAGCCCCAGCATTTT. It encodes CASSIQSNQPQHF.